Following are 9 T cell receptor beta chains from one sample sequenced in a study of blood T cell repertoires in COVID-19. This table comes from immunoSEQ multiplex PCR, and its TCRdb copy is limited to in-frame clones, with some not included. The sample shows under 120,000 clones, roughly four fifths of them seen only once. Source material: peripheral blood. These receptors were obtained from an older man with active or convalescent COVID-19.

The DNA of the CDR3 is TGTGCCAGCAGTTACAGGGTTAACTATGGCTACACCTTC. This encodes CASSYRVNYGYTF. V is TRBV7-2 and J is TRBJ1-2, with D perhaps matching TRBD1 (6 bases). Germline values: CDR1 SGHTA, CDR2 FQGNSA. V was clipped by 6 bases and J by 1 base, with 9 bases between them. The CDR3 consists of 13 residues.

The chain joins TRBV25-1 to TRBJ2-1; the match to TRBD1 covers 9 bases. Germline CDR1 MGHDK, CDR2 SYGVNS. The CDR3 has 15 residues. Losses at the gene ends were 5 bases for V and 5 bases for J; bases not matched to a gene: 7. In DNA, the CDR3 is TGTGCCAGCAGTCCTGCGGACAGGGGCGACAATGAGCAGTTCTTC. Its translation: CASSPADRGDNEQFF.

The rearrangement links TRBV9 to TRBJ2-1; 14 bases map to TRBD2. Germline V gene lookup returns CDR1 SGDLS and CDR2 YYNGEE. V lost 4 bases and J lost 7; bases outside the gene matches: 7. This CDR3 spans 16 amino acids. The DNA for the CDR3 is TGTGCCAGCAGCCCCAGGCGGACTAGCGGGAGGAATGAGCAGTTCTTC. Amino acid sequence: CASSPRRTSGRNEQFF.

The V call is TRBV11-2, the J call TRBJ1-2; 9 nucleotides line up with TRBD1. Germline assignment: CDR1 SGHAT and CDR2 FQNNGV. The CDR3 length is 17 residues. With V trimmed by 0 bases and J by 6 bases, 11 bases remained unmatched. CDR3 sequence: CASSLDPSAGTGNGYTF. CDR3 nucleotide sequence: TGTGCCAGCAGCTTAGACCCGTCGGCGGGGACAGGGAATGGCTACACCTTC.

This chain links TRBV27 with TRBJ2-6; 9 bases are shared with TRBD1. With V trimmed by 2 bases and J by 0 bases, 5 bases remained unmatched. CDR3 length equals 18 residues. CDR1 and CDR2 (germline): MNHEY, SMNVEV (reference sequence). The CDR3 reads CASSLVGQGHSGANVLTF. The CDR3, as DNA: TGTGCCAGCAGTTTAGTGGGACAGGGACACTCTGGGGCCAACGTCCTGACTTTC.

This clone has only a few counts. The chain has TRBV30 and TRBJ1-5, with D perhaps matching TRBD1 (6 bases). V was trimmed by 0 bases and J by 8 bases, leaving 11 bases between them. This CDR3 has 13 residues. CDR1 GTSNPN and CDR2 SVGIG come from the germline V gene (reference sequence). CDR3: CAWSVAGAEPQHF. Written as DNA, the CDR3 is TGTGCCTGGAGTGTGGCAGGGGCAGAGCCCCAGCATTTT.

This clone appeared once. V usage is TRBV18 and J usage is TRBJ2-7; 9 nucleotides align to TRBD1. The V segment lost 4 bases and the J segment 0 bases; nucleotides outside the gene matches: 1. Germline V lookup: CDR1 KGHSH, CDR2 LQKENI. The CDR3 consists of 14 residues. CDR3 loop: CASSQDRGSYEQYF. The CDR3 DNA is TGTGCCAGCTCACAGGACAGGGGCTCCTACGAGCAGTACTTC.

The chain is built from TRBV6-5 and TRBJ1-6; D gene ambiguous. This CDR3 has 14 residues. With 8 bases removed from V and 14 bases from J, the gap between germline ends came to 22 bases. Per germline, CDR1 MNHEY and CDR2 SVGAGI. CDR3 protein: CASCTDPKFAALHF. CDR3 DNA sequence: TGTGCCAGCTGCACGGATCCAAAGTTTGCGGCCCTCCACTTT.

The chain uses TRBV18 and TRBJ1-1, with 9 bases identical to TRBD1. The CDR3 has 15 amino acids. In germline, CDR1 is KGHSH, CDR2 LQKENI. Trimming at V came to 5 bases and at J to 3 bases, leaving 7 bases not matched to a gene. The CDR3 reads CASSDRTGADTEAFF. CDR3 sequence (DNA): TGTGCCAGCTCAGATAGGACAGGGGCCGACACTGAAGCTTTCTTT.